The sequence of this T cell receptor beta chain was determined in a study of cytomegalovirus exposure and HLA in healthy donors. General study points: Previously analyzed data showed that most TCR beta V segments were productive at a frequency of about 87% or about 30%. The authors later linked a missense DCLRE1C variant to TCR beta V- and J-gene trimming. HLA-A and HLA-B allele assignments for most subjects were reportedly predicted accurately using TCR beta sequences.

The CDR3 has 14 amino acids. The germline gives CDR1 MDHEN, CDR2 SYDVKM. The V and J ends lost 6 bases and 9 bases, in that order; junction bases with no gene match: 8. Primers: 60 Vbeta forward and 13 Jbeta reverse. Libraries were prepared by immunoSEQ multiplex PCR; TCRdb keeps only in-frame clonotypes and omits some of them. The sample records approximately 150,000 clones, more than 60% being singletons. Worth noting for this clone: Its antigen is undetermined.

The TCR comes from a man aged 40-50 years in good health and CMV-seronegative. The V gene is TRBV28, the J gene TRBJ1-6; 7 bases match TRBD1. The sample was PBMCs. CDR3 nucleotides: TGTGCCAGCAGCTCCACAGGGGTCAGTTCACCCCTCCACTTT. This encodes CASSSTGVSSPLHF.